These T cell receptor beta chains were read from a single sample in a study of identical twins. TCRdb fed the 5' RACE reads into MiXCR, producing one record per CDR3 protein. The sample comprises some 500,000 distinct CDR3 sequences, roughly a fifth of which are singletons, and about 0.91% rests with the top ten. Another study also made use of these data, one on T cells expressing NK-cell markers.

The sample was CD4+ T cells sorted from blood. These receptors originate from a woman in her late teens or twenties in good health. The CDR3 runs from the conserved cysteine through the conserved F or W. A D gene is named only where the DNA matches it firmly. The listing skips clone size in some rows; elsewhere it reads once, few, many or a size class.

d_call | j_call | v_call | cdr3_length | clone_size | cdr3_aa | cdr3_nt
. | TRBJ2-3 | TRBV7-3 | 13 | few | CASSLIAGDTQYF | TGTGCCAGCAGCTTAATTGCGGGAGATACGCAGTATTTT
. | TRBJ1-1 | TRBV7-9 | 13 | . | CASSSGWGGVAFF | TGTGCCAGCAGCTCCGGGTGGGGAGGGGTAGCTTTCTTT
TRBD1 | TRBJ2-7 | TRBV5-1 | 13 | few | CASSRDRHYEQYF | TGCGCCAGCAGCCGGGACAGACACTACGAGCAGTACTTC
. | TRBJ1-1 | TRBV5-1 | 16 | . | CASSVQSGMANTEAFF | TGCGCCAGCAGCGTTCAATCAGGGATGGCGAACACTGAAGCTTTCTTT
. | TRBJ1-2 | TRBV20-1 | 10 | once | CSARGGPTAF | TGCAGTGCTAGAGGTGGGCCCACGGCCTTC
. | TRBJ1-3 | TRBV5-4 | 14 | few | CASSLSRGGNTIYF | TGTGCCAGCAGCTTGAGCAGGGGCGGAAACACCATATATTTT
TRBD1 | TRBJ2-6 | TRBV7-8 | 17 | once | CASRRDREWTGANVLTF | TGTGCCAGCAGACGTGACAGGGAATGGACTGGGGCCAACGTCCTGACTTTC
TRBD2 | TRBJ2-3 | TRBV7-9 | 16 | many | CASSISGSNRVGTQYF | TGTGCCAGCAGCATTAGCGGGAGCAATCGGGTTGGTACGCAGTATTTT
TRBD1 | TRBJ2-7 | TRBV24-1 | 17 | once | CATSDNPGQLLSYEQYF | TGTGCCACCAGTGATAACCCGGGACAGCTTCTCTCCTACGAGCAGTACTTC
. | TRBJ2-1 | TRBV5-5 | 14 | many | CASSLDGLYNEQFF | TGTGCCAGCAGTCTGGACGGGCTCTACAATGAGCAGTTCTTC
TRBD2 | TRBJ2-5 | TRBV5-1 | 17 | . | CASSRQLAGGLRETQYF | TGCGCCAGCAGCCGACAACTAGCGGGGGGACTCAGGGAGACCCAGTACTTC
. | TRBJ2-1 | TRBV20-1 | 13 | . | CSAIFLVDNEQFF | TGCAGTGCTATCTTTCTAGTCGACAATGAGCAGTTCTTC
TRBD1 | TRBJ2-1 | TRBV6-2/TRBV6-3 | 13 | many | CASGTGTHNEQFF | TGTGCCAGCGGGACAGGCACCCACAATGAGCAGTTCTTC
TRBD1 | TRBJ1-6 | TRBV6-1 | 15 | . | CASSERQGNNSPLHF | TGTGCCAGCAGTGAGCGACAGGGCAATAATTCACCCCTCCACTTT
. | TRBJ2-5 | TRBV6-1 | 17 | . | CASSEGALTAPGETQYF | TGTGCCAGCAGTGAAGGGGCCCTGACCGCGCCGGGAGAGACCCAGTACTTC
. | TRBJ2-7 | TRBV18 | 13 | . | CASSASHRNEQYF | TGTGCCAGCTCAGCCTCTCATAGGAACGAGCAGTACTTC
TRBD1 | TRBJ1-1 | TRBV20-1 | 14 | . | CSAFEGGAGTEAFF | TGCAGTGCTTTTGAAGGGGGCGCGGGAACTGAAGCTTTCTTT
TRBD2 | TRBJ2-5 | TRBV15 | 16 | . | CATSRAPSGTQETQYF | TGTGCCACCAGCAGAGCTCCTAGCGGGACTCAAGAGACCCAGTACTTC
TRBD2 | TRBJ2-3 | TRBV20-1 | 16 | . | CSARAPTSGGSYTQYF | TGCAGTGCTAGGGCCCCCACTAGCGGGGGGTCGTATACGCAGTATTTT
TRBD2 | TRBJ2-3 | TRBV7-3 | 15 | . | CASSPASGGENTQYF | TGTGCCAGCAGCCCGGCTAGCGGGGGGGAAAATACGCAGTATTTT
TRBD2 | TRBJ2-3 | TRBV10-3 | 15 | . | CAISSGSGGTDTQYF | TGTGCCATTTCTAGCGGGAGTGGTGGCACAGATACGCAGTATTTT
TRBD2 | TRBJ2-2 | TRBV18 | 16 | . | CASSPRTSGTTGELFF | TGTGCCAGCTCACCACGGACTAGCGGGACCACCGGGGAGCTGTTTTTT
. | TRBJ2-1 | TRBV20-1 | 14 | . | CSAGAPTGNNEQFF | TGCAGTGCTGGCGCCCCGACAGGTAACAATGAGCAGTTCTTC